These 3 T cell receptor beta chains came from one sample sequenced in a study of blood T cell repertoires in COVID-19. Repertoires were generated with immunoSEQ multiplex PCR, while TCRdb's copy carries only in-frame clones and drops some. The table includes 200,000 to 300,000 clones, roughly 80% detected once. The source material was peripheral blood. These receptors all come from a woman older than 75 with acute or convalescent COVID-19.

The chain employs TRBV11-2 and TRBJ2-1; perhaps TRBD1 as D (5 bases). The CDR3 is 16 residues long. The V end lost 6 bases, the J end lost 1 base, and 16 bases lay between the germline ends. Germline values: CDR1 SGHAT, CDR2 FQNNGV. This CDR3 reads CASSSIRTGSYNEQFF. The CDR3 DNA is TGTGCCAGCAGTTCCATTCGTACAGGTTCCTACAATGAGCAGTTCTTC.

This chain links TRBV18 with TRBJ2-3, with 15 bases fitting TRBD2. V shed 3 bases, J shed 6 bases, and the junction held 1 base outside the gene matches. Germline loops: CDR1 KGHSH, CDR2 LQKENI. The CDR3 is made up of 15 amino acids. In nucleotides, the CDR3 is TGTGCCAGCTCACCTGGACTAGCGGGGGGGGATACGCAGTATTTT. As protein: CASSPGLAGGDTQYF.

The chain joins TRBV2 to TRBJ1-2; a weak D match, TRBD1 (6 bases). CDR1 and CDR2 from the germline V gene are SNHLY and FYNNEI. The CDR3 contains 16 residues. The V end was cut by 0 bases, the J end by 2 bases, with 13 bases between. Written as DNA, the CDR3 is TGTGCCAGCAGTGAAGCGCTTACAGGGCGGAACTATGGCTACACCTTC. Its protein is CASSEALTGRNYGYTF. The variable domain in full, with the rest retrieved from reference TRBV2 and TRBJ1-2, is EPEVTQTPSHQVTQMGQEVILRCVPISNHLYFYWYRQILGQKVEFLVSFYNNEISEKSEIFDDQFSVERPDGSNFTLKIRSTKLEDSAMYFCASSEALTGRNYGYTFGSGTRLTVV.